This T cell receptor beta chain was documented in a study of blood T cell repertoires in COVID-19. As for the study in general: Italy, Spain and the United States were the sources of the convalescent and acute COVID-19 samples.

Trimming took 5 bases from V and 0 from J; bases not matched to a gene: 7. The length of the CDR3 is 18 residues. Germline V gene sequence: CDR1 SNHLY, CDR2 FYNNEI. In the original workflow: It was from reference gene primer amplification that nucleated cell counts were estimated. Only in-frame clones appear in the TCRdb table, and some are missing; sequencing was by immunoSEQ multiplex PCR. D and trimming come from the DNA, and the V and J calls and clone size come from that table. The data show 120,000 to 150,000 clones, approximately 85% seen once. Sequenced sample: peripheral blood. This clonotype originated in a man aged 50-59 years with acute or convalescent COVID-19. The J gene is TRBJ2-6, the V gene TRBV2, with TRBD1 matching over 10 bases. CDR3 residues: CASSNRDRGISGANVLTF. The CDR3 DNA reads as TGTGCCAGCAGTAACCGGGACAGGGGCATCTCTGGGGCCAACGTCCTGACTTTC.